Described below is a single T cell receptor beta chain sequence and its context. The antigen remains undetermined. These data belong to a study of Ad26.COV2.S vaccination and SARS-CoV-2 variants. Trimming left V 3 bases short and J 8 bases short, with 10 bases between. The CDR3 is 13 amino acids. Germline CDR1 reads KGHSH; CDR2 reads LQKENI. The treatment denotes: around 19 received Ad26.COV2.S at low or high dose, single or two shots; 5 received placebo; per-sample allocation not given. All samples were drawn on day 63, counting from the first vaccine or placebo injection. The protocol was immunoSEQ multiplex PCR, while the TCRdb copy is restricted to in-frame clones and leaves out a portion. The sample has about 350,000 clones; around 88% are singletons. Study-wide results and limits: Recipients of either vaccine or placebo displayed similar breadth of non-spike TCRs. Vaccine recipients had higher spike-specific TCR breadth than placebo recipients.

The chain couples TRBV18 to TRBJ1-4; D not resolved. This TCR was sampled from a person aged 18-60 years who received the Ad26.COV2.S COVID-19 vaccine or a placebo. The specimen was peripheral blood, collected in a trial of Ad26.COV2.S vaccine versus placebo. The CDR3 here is CASSPASREKLFF. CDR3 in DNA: TGTGCCAGCTCACCTGCAAGCCGCGAAAAACTGTTTTTT. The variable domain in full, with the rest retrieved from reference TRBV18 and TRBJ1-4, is NAGVMQNPRHLVRRRGQEARLRCSPMKGHSHVYWYRQLPEEGLKFMVYLQKENIIDESGMPKERFSAEFPKEGPSILRIQQVVRGDSAAYFCASSPASREKLFFGSGTQLSVL.